The 26 T cell receptor beta chains below all came from one sample that was sequenced in a study of T cell responses to AZD1222 COVID-19 vaccine. The method was immunoSEQ multiplex PCR; TCRdb's version includes in-frame clones alone and lacks a portion of them. The sample lists around 150,000 clones; 75% to 85% were seen once. Here the sequenced sample was peripheral blood, taken 28 days after the second dose of the MenACWY control vaccine. Every receptor here comes from an adult who received the MenACWY meningococcal vaccine as a control.

The chain is built from TRBV30 and TRBJ2-7, with a possible D match to TRBD1 (5 bases). Trimming pared 8 bases from V and 4 bases from J, leaving 18 bases between. The CDR3 runs 13 residues. Germline CDR1 and CDR2: GTSNPN and SVGIG (reference sequence). The CDR3 is CAGESGAGYEQYF. The CDR3 bases are TGTGCCGGAGAGAGTGGGGCAGGGTACGAGCAGTACTTC.

The chain links TRBV19 to TRBJ1-1; 7 bases agree with TRBD1. V was pared by 6 bases and J by 3 bases, with 7 bases of the junction left unmatched. Germline-derived CDR1 and CDR2 are LNHDA and SQIVND (reference sequence). The CDR3 sequence is 14 residues long. The CDR3 nucleotides read TGTGCCAGTAGCCGACAGGGTTGGGACACTGAAGCTTTCTTT. Residues: CASSRQGWDTEAFF. Drawing the rest from reference TRBV19 and TRBJ1-1, the complete variable domain is DGGITQSPKYLFRKEGQNVTLSCEQNLNHDAMYWYRQDPGQGLRLIYYSQIVNDFQKGDIAEGYSVSREKKESFPLTVTSAQKNPTAFYLCASSRQGWDTEAFFGQGTRLTVV.

The chain combines TRBV7-9 with TRBJ1-5; D gene unclear. This CDR3 contains 13 residues. V was cut by 6 bases and J by 3 bases, with 9 bases left in between. Germline CDR1 is SEHNR and CDR2 is FQNEAQ (reference sequence). CDR3 bases: TGTGCCAGCAGTCAGGACCCCAATCAGCCCCAGCATTTT. Its protein product is CASSQDPNQPQHF. The variable domain in full, with the rest retrieved from reference TRBV7-9 and TRBJ1-5, is DTGVSQNPRHKITKRGQNVTFRCDPISEHNRLYWYRQTLGQGPEFLTYFQNEAQLEKSRLLSDRFSAERPKGSFSTLEIQRTEQGDSAMYLCASSQDPNQPQHFGDGTRLSIL.

The V call is TRBV28, the J call TRBJ1-1, with TRBD1 as a possible D gene (6 bases). The CDR3 is 14 residues long. Germline CDR1 reads MDHEN; CDR2 reads SYDVKM. Trimming pared 6 bases from V and 2 bases from J, leaving 13 bases between. CDR3 nucleotides: TGTGCCAGCAGGGCCGGGGGCATTAACACTGAAGCTTTCTTT. It translates to CASRAGGINTEAFF.

The chain joins TRBV6-1 to TRBJ2-7, with 8 bases fitting TRBD2. The CDR3 is made up of 14 amino acids. The V gene's germline CDR1 is MNHNS and CDR2 SASEGT. J gave up 1 base and V 5 bases, and 4 bases lay outside the gene matches. The CDR3 DNA follows: TGTGCCAGCAGTTTCACTAGCGGATCCTACGAGCAGTACTTC. The encoded protein is CASSFTSGSYEQYF.

V gene TRBV9 combines with J gene TRBJ2-2; 7 bases align to TRBD2. The CDR3 loop spans 15 amino acids. Germline V CDR1 and CDR2: SGDLS, YYNGEE. V gave up 5 bases and J gave up 1 base; unmatched junction bases: 5. This CDR3 is CASRSGNVNTGELFF. As DNA, the CDR3 is TGTGCCAGCAGGAGCGGGAACGTGAACACCGGGGAGCTGTTTTTT.

The rearrangement uses TRBV18 and TRBJ1-5; D gene unclear. Per the germline V gene, CDR1 is KGHSH and CDR2 is LQKENI. V lost 3 bases and J lost 4, with 10 bases in between. This CDR3 is built from 14 residues. The chain's CDR3 is CASSPRRENQPQHF. In DNA, the CDR3 is TGTGCCAGCTCACCCCGGCGGGAAAATCAGCCCCAGCATTTT.

This clone has just one count. The genes are TRBV7-9 and TRBJ1-3; TRBD1 agrees at 10 bases. This CDR3 region has 17 residues. After removal of 5 bases from V and 4 bases from J, the junction contained 11 bases not matched to a gene. Germline V gene data show CDR1 as SEHNR and CDR2 as FQNEAQ (reference sequence). As DNA, the CDR3 is TGTGCCAGCAGCCCGGGACAGGGGCTAGTAGGGGGAAACACCATATATTTT. It codes for CASSPGQGLVGGNTIYF.

Written as DNA, the CDR3 is TGTGCCAGCAGCGCCCGGGACAGGGGGACAGATACGCAGTATTTT. Translation gives CASSARDRGTDTQYF. The rearrangement uses TRBV5-4 and TRBJ2-3, with TRBD1 matching over 11 bases. Germline V gene sequence: CDR1 SGHNT, CDR2 YYREEE (reference sequence). The V segment lost 4 bases and the J segment 3 bases; nucleotides outside the gene matches: 4. The CDR3 totals 15 residues.

Written as DNA, the CDR3 is TGTGCCAGCAGTTACCCTTCCCGCTATGGCTACACCTTC. Translated: CASSYPSRYGYTF. The chain recombines TRBV6-6 with TRBJ1-2, with no clear D. The CDR3 is 13 residues long. Germline V gene data show CDR1 as MNHNY and CDR2 as SVGAGI (reference sequence). Trimming pared 2 bases from V and 4 bases from J, leaving 8 bases between.

The chain is built from TRBV7-2 and TRBJ2-1; 10 bases match TRBD1. The CDR3 has 14 residues. CDR1 and CDR2 from the germline V gene are SGHTA and FQGNSA. V was pared by 5 bases and J by 9 bases, with 7 bases of the junction left unmatched. CDR3 bases: TGTGCCAGCAGCCTCCGGGACAGGGGAAGTGAGCAGTTCTTC. This translates into CASSLRDRGSEQFF.

V gene TRBV2 combines with J gene TRBJ2-5; tentatively, D is TRBD2 (6 bases). In germline, CDR1 is SNHLY, CDR2 FYNNEI. Trimming left V 6 bases short and J 4 bases short, with 12 bases between. CDR3 length: 13 amino acids. The CDR3 region is CASRSAGPETQYF. As DNA, the CDR3 is TGTGCCAGCAGATCGGCGGGGCCAGAGACCCAGTACTTC.

The chain couples TRBV18 to TRBJ2-1; TRBD1 aligns across 8 bases. Per the germline V gene, CDR1 is KGHSH and CDR2 is LQKENI. V was pared by 2 bases and J by 8 bases, with 5 bases of the junction left unmatched. CDR3 length: 14 amino acids. This chain's CDR3 is CASSPGAGGYEQFF. The CDR3 coding sequence is TGTGCCAGCTCACCAGGGGCAGGGGGCTATGAGCAGTTCTTC. Together with reference TRBV18 and TRBJ2-1, the CDR3 gives the full variable domain: NAGVMQNPRHLVRRRGQEARLRCSPMKGHSHVYWYRQLPEEGLKFMVYLQKENIIDESGMPKERFSAEFPKEGPSILRIQQVVRGDSAAYFCASSPGAGGYEQFFGPGTRLTVL.

This clone has a handful of counts. The gene calls are TRBV4-3 and TRBJ1-6, with D uncertain. CDR1 and CDR2 (germline): LGHNA, YSLEER. V shed 0 bases and J shed 10 bases, with 16 bases lying between them. The CDR3 totals 16 residues. The CDR3 coding sequence is TGCGCCAGCAGCCAAGAGGTGTGGCAATTGGGCTCACCCCTCCACTTT. Translated, it gives CASSQEVWQLGSPLHF.

The chain recombines TRBV19 with TRBJ2-5; perhaps TRBD2 as D (6 bases). Germline V lookup: CDR1 LNHDA, CDR2 SQIVND (reference sequence). This CDR3 region has 13 residues. Trimming pared 3 bases from V and 5 bases from J, leaving 10 bases between. Here the CDR3 reads CASSIGGHETQYF. CDR3 sequence (DNA): TGTGCCAGTAGTATCGGGGGTCACGAGACCCAGTACTTC.

This CDR3 reads CASSYGGGSPLHF. CDR3 DNA: TGTGCCAGCAGTTACGGTGGAGGTTCACCCCTCCACTTT. J is TRBJ1-6 and V is TRBV6-5, with D uncertain. From germline, CDR1 is MNHEY and CDR2 SVGAGI. V dropped 2 bases and J dropped 9 bases, with 8 bases sitting between them. The CDR3 covers 13 residues.

This clone was detected a few times. This chain uses TRBV2 with TRBJ2-3; 8 positions match TRBD1. Losses at the gene ends were 9 bases for V and 6 bases for J; bases not matched to a gene: 8. The germline V gene encodes CDR1 SNHLY and CDR2 FYNNEI. CDR3 length: 13 residues. CDR3: CARSTGGSDTQYF. DNA for the CDR3: TGTGCCAGAAGTACAGGGGGGAGTGATACGCAGTATTTT. The variable domain in full, completed from reference TRBV2 and TRBJ2-3, reads EPEVTQTPSHQVTQMGQEVILRCVPISNHLYFYWYRQILGQKVEFLVSFYNNEISEKSEIFDDQFSVERPDGSNFTLKIRSTKLEDSAMYFCARSTGGSDTQYFGPGTRLTVL.

V usage is TRBV6-5 and J usage is TRBJ2-7; D is ambiguous. The V end lost 8 bases, the J end lost 3 bases, and 11 bases lay between the germline ends. The CDR3 runs 12 residues. Germline CDR1 reads MNHEY; CDR2 reads SVGAGI. Written as DNA, the CDR3 is TGTGCCAGCTCGGAACCTTTCTACGAGCAGTACGTC. Translation gives CASSEPFYEQYV.

This chain links TRBV2 with TRBJ2-1; D not certain. This CDR3 region has 12 residues. Per the germline V gene, CDR1 is SNHLY and CDR2 is FYNNEI. The V and J ends lost 6 bases and 4 bases respectively, with 7 bases between them. The CDR3, as DNA: TGTGCCAGCAGCGCCGGATACAATGAGCAGTTCTTC. It specifies CASSAGYNEQFF.

The J gene is TRBJ1-5, the V gene TRBV28; a possible D gene is TRBD1 (5 bases). The CDR3 runs 15 residues. Trimming took off 6 bases at V and 6 bases at J, with 18 bases between the two ends. Germline lookup yields CDR1 MDHEN and CDR2 SYDVKM. Here the CDR3 reads CASSPPRLGPQPQHF. CDR3 DNA: TGTGCCAGCAGCCCCCCTAGGTTGGGGCCTCAGCCCCAGCATTTT. Complete variable domain (other parts from reference TRBV28 and TRBJ1-5): DVKVTQSSRYLVKRTGEKVFLECVQDMDHENMFWYRQDPGLGLRLIYFSYDVKMKEKGDIPEGYSVSREKKERFSLILESASTNQTSMYLCASSPPRLGPQPQHFGDGTRLSIL.

This clone occurred once. This chain uses TRBV11-3 with TRBJ1-2; possible D gene TRBD1, 6 bases. The CDR3 spans 15 residues. Germline lookup yields CDR1 SGHNT and CDR2 YENEEA. V was trimmed by 5 bases and J by 2 bases, leaving 15 bases between them. This CDR3 reads CASSRNQGKNYGYTF. The CDR3 DNA follows: TGTGCCAGCAGCCGAAATCAGGGGAAAAACTATGGCTACACCTTC.

The V gene is TRBV6-5, the J gene TRBJ1-2; TRBD1 matches 8 bases. This CDR3 is 13 amino acids long. The V gene end was trimmed by 6 bases and the J gene end by 3 bases; junction bases not matched to a gene: 3. The V gene's germline CDR1 is MNHEY and CDR2 SVGAGI. The CDR3: CASSPGGHYGYTF. CDR3 sequence (DNA): TGTGCCAGCAGCCCAGGGGGCCACTATGGCTACACCTTC.

This rearrangement joins TRBV6-1 to TRBJ1-1, with D maybe TRBD1 (5 bases). Germline CDR1 and CDR2: MNHNS and SASEGT. The CDR3 has 17 amino acids. V lost 3 bases to trimming and J lost 3 bases, with 20 bases between them. CDR3 sequence: CASSETEPRVSYTEAFF. DNA for the CDR3: TGTGCCAGCAGTGAGACAGAGCCTCGCGTCTCGTACACTGAAGCTTTCTTT.

The chain couples TRBV5-1 to TRBJ1-6, with 9 bases matching TRBD1. The trim removed 0 bases at V and 9 bases at J, leaving 13 bases unmatched. The germline V gene encodes CDR1 SGHRS and CDR2 YFSETQ. The CDR3 is 18 residues long. The CDR3 bases are TGCGCCAGCAGCTTGGATGGCCGACCGGGACAGGGAGGTTCACCCCTCCACTTT. Its translation: CASSLDGRPGQGGSPLHF.

The rearrangement joins TRBV6-5 to TRBJ1-1; unclear D gene. Between the trimmed V and J ends, which lost 6 bases and 4 bases, there was a span of 12 bases. CDR1 MNHEY and CDR2 SVGAGI come from the germline V gene. This CDR3 has 13 amino acids. The CDR3 region is CASSKVIGTEAFF. In nucleotides, the CDR3 is TGTGCCAGCAGCAAGGTAATCGGCACTGAAGCTTTCTTT.

The chain combines TRBV29-1 with TRBJ1-3; D is unresolved. Germline-derived CDR1 and CDR2 are SQVTM and ANQGSEA. With 7 bases removed from V and 0 bases from J, the gap between germline ends came to 10 bases. CDR3 length: 13 amino acids. The CDR3 loop is CSAQASSGNTIYF. The CDR3 DNA is TGCAGCGCCCAGGCCAGCTCTGGAAACACCATATATTTT. Using reference TRBV29-1 and TRBJ1-3 for the parts outside the CDR3, the full variable domain is SAVISQKPSRDICQRGTSLTIQCQVDSQVTMMFWYRQQPGQSLTLIATANQGSEATYESGFVIDKFPISRPNLTFSTLTVSNMSPEDSSIYLCSAQASSGNTIYFGEGSWLTVV.